Listed below are T cell receptor beta chains from one sample, sequenced in a study of T cell changes during pregnancy in multiple sclerosis. Sequenced by immunoSEQ multiplex PCR; TCRdb stores in-frame clones only, minus some. Of about 79,000 clones listed, 75% to 95% are singletons. Material: CD4+ T cells from peripheral blood mononuclear cells, obtained in the second trimester of pregnancy. These receptors came from a female donor with multiple sclerosis, enrolled in a pregnancy study. The CDR3 runs from the conserved cysteine through the conserved F or W. The D gene is left open where the match is weak. For some rows the clone size is stated as once, few or many, or as a class when expanded; others skip it.

TRBJ1-6 | once | TRBV18 | 16 | TRBD1 | CASSPLGTADNSPLHF | TGTGCCAGCTCACCACTGGGGACAGCCGATAATTCACCCCTCCACTTT
TRBJ1-1 | . | TRBV6-5 | 11 | . | CASSYTGEAFF | TGTGCCAGCAGTTACACAGGTGAAGCTTTCTTT
TRBJ1-2 | . | TRBV6-1 | 13 | . | CASRYETAYGYTF | TGTGCCAGCAGGTATGAGACTGCGTATGGCTACACCTTC
TRBJ2-7 | . | TRBV6-1 | 13 | TRBD1 | CASRHRGIYEQYF | TGTGCCAGCAGGCACAGGGGAATCTACGAGCAGTACTTC
TRBJ2-1 | . | TRBV29-1 | 12 | TRBD1 | CSAGQGMNEQFF | TGCAGCGCCGGACAGGGGATGAATGAGCAGTTCTTC
TRBJ2-7 | . | TRBV27 | 15 | TRBD1 | CASSYYTGDIYEQYF | TGTGCCAGCAGTTACTATACAGGGGATATTTACGAGCAGTACTTC
TRBJ1-5 | . | TRBV4-1 | 15 | TRBD1 | CASSRTDRDNQPQHF | TGCGCCAGCAGCCGGACTGACAGGGACAATCAGCCCCAGCATTTT
TRBJ2-3 | . | TRBV5-1 | 14 | . | CASREPRELDTQYF | TGCGCCAGCAGAGAGCCCCGGGAGTTGGATACGCAGTATTTT
TRBJ1-1 | . | TRBV10-3 | 14 | . | CAISATGRGTEAFF | TGTGCCATCAGTGCCACTGGGAGGGGCACTGAAGCTTTCTTT
TRBJ2-7 | . | TRBV7-2 | 12 | . | CASSPAGYEQYF | TGTGCCAGCAGCCCTGCGGGCTACGAGCAGTACTTC
TRBJ1-1 | . | TRBV28 | 12 | . | CASSFPSTEAFF | TGTGCCAGCAGCTTTCCCAGCACTGAAGCTTTCTTT
TRBJ2-3 | . | TRBV30 | 12 | . | CAWGSLADTQYF | TGTGCCTGGGGCTCTTTAGCCGATACGCAGTATTTT
TRBJ1-3 | few | TRBV6-1 | 15 | TRBD1 | CASRGQGHSGNTIYF | TGTGCCAGCAGGGGACAGGGCCACTCTGGAAACACCATATATTTT
TRBJ1-5 | . | TRBV27 | 15 | . | CASSFRGRKDQPQHF | TGTGCCAGCAGTTTCCGGGGGAGGAAGGATCAGCCCCAGCATTTT
TRBJ1-2 | . | TRBV11-2 | 13 | . | CASSLDSAGGYTF | TGTGCCAGCAGCTTAGATTCAGCGGGCGGCTACACCTTC
TRBJ1-6 | . | TRBV5-1 | 15 | . | CASSLTQGPRSPLHF | TGCGCCAGCAGCTTGACACAGGGTCCACGGTCACCCCTCCACTTT
TRBJ2-7 | . | TRBV4-3 | 13 | . | CASSQLLAYEQYF | TGCGCCAGCAGCCAACTACTAGCCTACGAGCAGTACTTC
TRBJ2-7 | . | TRBV20-1 | 11 | . | CSASPGLQQYF | TGCAGTGCTAGTCCAGGGCTACAGCAGTACTTC
TRBJ1-2 | . | TRBV14 | 13 | . | CASSPRGRGGYTF | TGTGCCAGCAGCCCCAGAGGCCGGGGAGGCTACACCTTC
TRBJ2-7 | few | TRBV29-1 | 13 | . | CSVGDTSSYEQYF | TGCAGCGTTGGTGACACTAGCTCCTACGAGCAGTACTTC
TRBJ1-3 | . | TRBV5-6 | 18 | TRBD1 | CASSLFLVFSGQGNTIYF | TGTGCCAGCAGCTTGTTCTTGGTATTCAGCGGACAGGGGAACACCATATATTTT
TRBJ2-4 | . | TRBV5-6 | 16 | . | CASSPTGLTAKNIQYF | TGTGCCAGCAGCCCGACAGGTCTTACAGCCAAAAACATTCAGTACTTC
TRBJ2-3 | . | TRBV6-5 | 15 | TRBD2 | CASRHTSAKTDTQYF | TGTGCCAGCAGACATACTAGCGCAAAGACAGATACGCAGTATTTT
TRBJ2-1 | . | TRBV4-1 | 16 | . | CASSRTGGNLLNEQFF | TGCGCCAGCAGCCGAACCGGAGGAAACCTTTTAAATGAGCAGTTCTTC
TRBJ2-1 | . | TRBV9 | 16 | . | CASSVGQVSSYNEQFF | TGTGCCAGCAGCGTAGGGCAGGTGAGCTCCTACAATGAGCAGTTCTTC
TRBJ1-3 | . | TRBV5-6 | 15 | TRBD1 | CASSSDDRAGNTIYF | TGTGCCAGCAGCTCCGATGACAGGGCTGGAAACACCATATATTTT
TRBJ1-1 | few | TRBV28 | 14 | TRBD1 | CASTAGTGRFEAFF | TGTGCCAGCACCGCCGGGACAGGGCGTTTTGAAGCTTTCTTT
TRBJ1-5 | . | TRBV11-2 | 15 | TRBD1 | CASSLGDRGNQPQHF | TGTGCCAGCAGCTTAGGCGACAGGGGCAATCAGCCCCAGCATTTT
TRBJ1-1 | . | TRBV4-2 | 11 | . | CASSQEGRTFF | TGTGCCAGCAGCCAAGAGGGGCGAACTTTCTTT
TRBJ2-7 | . | TRBV10-2 | 14 | TRBD2 | CASVPTSGTYEQYF | TGCGCCAGTGTCCCGACTAGCGGCACCTACGAGCAGTACTTC
TRBJ2-3 | . | TRBV7-3 | 15 | TRBD1 | CASSKTGGTTDTQYF | TGTGCCAGCAGCAAAACAGGGGGCACGACAGATACGCAGTATTTT
TRBJ1-2 | . | TRBV2 | 13 | . | CASSEAQGGGYTF | TGTGCCAGCAGTGAAGCGCAAGGGGGTGGCTACACCTTC
TRBJ2-1 | . | TRBV7-3 | 15 | . | CASSLKGSSYNEQFF | TGTGCCAGCAGCTTAAAGGGGTCCTCCTACAATGAGCAGTTCTTC
TRBJ1-6 | . | TRBV6-4 | 17 | . | CASSAGRGHPLGSPLHF | TGTGCCAGCAGCGCAGGAAGGGGTCACCCCCTGGGTTCACCCCTCCACTTT